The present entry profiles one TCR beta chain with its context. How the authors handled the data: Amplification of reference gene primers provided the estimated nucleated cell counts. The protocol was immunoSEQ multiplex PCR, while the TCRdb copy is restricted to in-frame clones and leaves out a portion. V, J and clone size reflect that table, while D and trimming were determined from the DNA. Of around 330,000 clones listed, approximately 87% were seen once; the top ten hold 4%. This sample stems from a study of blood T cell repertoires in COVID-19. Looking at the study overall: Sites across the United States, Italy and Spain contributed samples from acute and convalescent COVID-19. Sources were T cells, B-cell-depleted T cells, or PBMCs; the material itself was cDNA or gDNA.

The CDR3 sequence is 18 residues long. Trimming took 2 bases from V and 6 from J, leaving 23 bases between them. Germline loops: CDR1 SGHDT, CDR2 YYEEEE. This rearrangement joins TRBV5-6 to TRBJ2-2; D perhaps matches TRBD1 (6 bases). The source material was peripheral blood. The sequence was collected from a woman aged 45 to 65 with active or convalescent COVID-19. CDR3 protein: CASSFEGRAGALSGELFF. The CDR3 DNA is TGTGCCAGCAGCTTTGAGGGGCGCGCAGGGGCGTTATCCGGGGAGCTGTTTTTT. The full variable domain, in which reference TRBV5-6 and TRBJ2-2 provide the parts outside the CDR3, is DAGVTQSPTHLIKTRGQQVTLRCSPKSGHDTVSWYQQALGQGPQFIFQYYEEEERQRGNFPDRFSGHQFPNYSSELNVNALLLGDSALYLCASSFEGRAGALSGELFFGEGSRLTVL.